These 13 T cell receptor beta chains originate from one sample sequenced in a study of vaccination effects on CD4 cells after COVID-19. Sequencing in the ViraFEST assay came after antigen-specific CD4+ T cells had been expanded with viral peptide pools, which were used to stimulate PBMC. After around 10 days in culture, the CD4+ T cells were isolated. Here immunoSEQ multiplex PCR was the method, and the copy in TCRdb shows in-frame clones only, minus some. The table has about 79,000 clones, roughly 74% seen once. No cognate antigen is known for these TCRs. The specimen was CD4+ T cells from PBMCs cultured with HCoV-229E spike peptides, collected before COVID-19 vaccination. The receptor set was obtained from a human donor who received a COVID-19 vaccine.

This chain connects TRBV19 to TRBJ1-2, with 7 bases identical to TRBD1. With 3 bases clipped from V and 4 bases from J, the junction kept 2 bases outside the gene matches. The CDR3 is 13 amino acids. CDR1 and CDR2 from the germline V gene are LNHDA and SQIVND (reference sequence). In DNA, the CDR3 is TGTGCCAGTAGTATGACAGGGCCCTATGGCTACACCTTC. Translating gives CASSMTGPYGYTF.

V gene TRBV6-5 combines with J gene TRBJ2-1; 7 bases align to TRBD1. The trim removed 5 bases at V and 3 bases at J, leaving 7 bases unmatched. Germline CDR1 reads MNHEY; CDR2 reads SVGAGI. This CDR3 contains 15 residues. This CDR3 is CASSSRDSLYNEQFF. The CDR3 nucleotides are TGTGCCAGCAGTAGTAGGGACAGCCTCTACAATGAGCAGTTCTTC.

This chain links TRBV21-1 with TRBJ2-6; no DNA check was done on the table's D call, TRBD2. TRBV21-1 counts as a pseudogene. CDR3 size: 15 residues. The CDR3 loop reads CASSKDGRGANVLTF. CDR3 nucleotide sequence: TGTGCCAGCAGCAAAGATGGGAGGGGGGCCAACGTCCTGACTTTC.

The chain is built from TRBV6-1 and TRBJ1-5, with 7 bases identical to TRBD1. Unmatched junction bases numbered 0, after V lost 3 bases and J lost 1 base. CDR1 MNHNS and CDR2 SASEGT come from the germline V gene. This CDR3 region has 14 residues. The CDR3 sequence is CASSEDRSNQPQHF. The CDR3 DNA reads as TGTGCCAGCAGTGAGGACAGGAGCAATCAGCCCCAGCATTTT.

This clone was detected a few times. The gene calls are TRBV5-1 and TRBJ2-1, with 7 bases identical to TRBD1. Germline V lookup: CDR1 SGHRS, CDR2 YFSETQ. Trimming at V came to 1 base and at J to 8 bases, leaving 6 bases not matched to a gene. The CDR3 covers 14 residues. This CDR3 is CASSLRTGADEQFF. The CDR3 coding sequence is TGCGCCAGCAGCTTGAGGACAGGTGCGGATGAGCAGTTCTTC.

In this sample, this clone turned up a few times. The chain combines TRBV7-8 with TRBJ2-7; D is uncertain. Trimming took 1 base from V and 3 from J, leaving 13 bases between them. Germline loops: CDR1 SGHVS, CDR2 FQNEAQ. There are 15 residues in the CDR3. CDR3 protein: CASSLGLNLYYEQYV. CDR3 bases: TGTGCCAGCAGCTTAGGGTTAAATCTTTACTACGAGCAGTACGTC.

The V and J genes are TRBV5-1 and TRBJ1-1; D might be TRBD1 (6 bases). The germline CDR1 and CDR2 sequences are SGHRS and YFSETQ. The CDR3 loop spans 13 amino acids. V dropped 4 bases and J dropped 6 bases, with 13 bases sitting between them. Here the CDR3 reads CASSHETGSEAFF. The CDR3 DNA reads TGCGCCAGCAGCCACGAAACAGGGTCTGAAGCTTTCTTT.

This rearrangement joins TRBV5-1 to TRBJ2-1; D is ambiguous. The CDR3 runs 13 residues. Germline V gene data show CDR1 as SGHRS and CDR2 as YFSETQ. V was clipped by 0 bases and J by 5 bases, with 6 bases between them. The CDR3 is CASSLVLHNEQFF. DNA of the CDR3: TGCGCCAGCAGCTTGGTTCTACACAATGAGCAGTTCTTC.

CDR3 nucleotides: TGTGCCAGCAGCTTGCGGACTCTTCCCCGGGGCTACACCTTC. Translating gives CASSLRTLPRGYTF. This chain joins TRBV5-8 and TRBJ1-2; no firm D call. Trimming took 1 base from V and 8 from J, leaving 15 bases between them. Germline V gene lookup returns CDR1 SGHTS and CDR2 YDEGEE. The CDR3 contains 14 residues.

The V and J genes are TRBV30 and TRBJ1-6, with D uncertain. CDR1 and CDR2 from the germline V gene are GTSNPN and SVGIG (reference sequence). The CDR3 spans 13 residues. The V and J ends lost 1 base and 4 bases respectively, with 5 bases between them. The CDR3 DNA follows: TGTGCCTGGAGTGGCCATTATAATTCACCCCTCCACTTT. It specifies CAWSGHYNSPLHF. The variable domain in full, completed from reference TRBV30 and TRBJ1-6, reads SQTIHQWPATLVQPVGSPLSLECTVEGTSNPNLYWYRQAAGRGLQLLFYSVGIGQISSEVPQNLSASRPQDRQFILSSKKLLLSDSGFYLCAWSGHYNSPLHFGNGTRLTVT.

The V gene is TRBV24-1, the J gene TRBJ2-2, with 8 bases aligning to TRBD1. The CDR3 is 17 amino acids. J lost 1 base, V lost 3 bases, and 6 bases had no gene match. CDR1 and CDR2 (germline): KGHDR, SFDVKD. The CDR3 nucleotides read TGTGCCACCAGTGATCTGAGGACAGGGATGAACACCGGGGAGCTGTTTTTT. This gives the protein CATSDLRTGMNTGELFF.

The V call is TRBV24-1, the J call TRBJ1-4, with D perhaps matching TRBD1 (6 bases). CDR1 KGHDR and CDR2 SFDVKD come from the germline V gene. Trimming left V 2 bases short and J 7 bases short, with 10 bases between. The CDR3 is 14 residues long. The DNA of the CDR3 is TGTGCCACCAGTGATTCAGGGGTTGGTGAAAAACTGTTTTTT. Amino acids: CATSDSGVGEKLFF.

The chain links TRBV18 to TRBJ2-5, with 8 bases lining up with TRBD1. Germline assignment: CDR1 KGHSH and CDR2 LQKENI. The CDR3 totals 16 residues. Trimming took 0 bases from V and 7 from J; bases not matched to a gene: 10. The CDR3 spells CASSPPSGQADGTQYF. The CDR3 coding sequence is TGTGCCAGCTCACCACCCTCGGGACAGGCGGATGGGACCCAGTACTTC.